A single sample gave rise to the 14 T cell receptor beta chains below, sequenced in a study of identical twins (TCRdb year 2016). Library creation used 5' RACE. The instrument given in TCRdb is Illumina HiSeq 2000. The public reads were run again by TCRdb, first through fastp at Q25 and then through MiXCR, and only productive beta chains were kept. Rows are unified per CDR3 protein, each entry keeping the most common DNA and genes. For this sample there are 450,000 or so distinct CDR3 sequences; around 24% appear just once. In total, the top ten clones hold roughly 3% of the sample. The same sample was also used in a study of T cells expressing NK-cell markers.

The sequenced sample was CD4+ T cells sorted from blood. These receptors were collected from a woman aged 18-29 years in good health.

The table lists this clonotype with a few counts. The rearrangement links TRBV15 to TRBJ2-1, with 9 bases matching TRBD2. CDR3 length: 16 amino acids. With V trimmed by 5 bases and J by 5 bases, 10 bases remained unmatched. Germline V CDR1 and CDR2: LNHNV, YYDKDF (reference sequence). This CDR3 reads CATSPRAPSGDNEQFF. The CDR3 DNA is TGTGCCACCAGCCCCCGGGCCCCTAGCGGGGACAATGAGCAGTTCTTC.

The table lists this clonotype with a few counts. The CDR3 DNA is TGTGCCAGCAGCCCCCGGGACTACCCCTACAATGAGCAGTTCTTC. This sequence encodes CASSPRDYPYNEQFF. This rearrangement joins TRBV7-3 to TRBJ2-1, with 7 nucleotides matching TRBD2. In germline, CDR1 is SGHTA, CDR2 FQGTGA. The CDR3 consists of 15 residues. V lost 5 bases, J lost 2 bases, and 6 bases stayed unmatched.

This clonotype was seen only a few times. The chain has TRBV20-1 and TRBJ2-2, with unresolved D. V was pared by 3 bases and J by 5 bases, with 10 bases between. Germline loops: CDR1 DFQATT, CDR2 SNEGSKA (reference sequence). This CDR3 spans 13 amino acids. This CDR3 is CSASSGWTGELFF. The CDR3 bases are TGCAGTGCTAGTTCCGGTTGGACCGGGGAGCTGTTTTTT.

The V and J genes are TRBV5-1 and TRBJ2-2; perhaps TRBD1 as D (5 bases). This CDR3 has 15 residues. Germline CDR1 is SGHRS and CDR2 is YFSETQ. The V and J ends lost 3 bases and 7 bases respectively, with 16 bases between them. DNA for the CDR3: TGCGCCAGCAGCTACGACAGACCCACGGTCGGGGAGCTGTTTTTT. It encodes CASSYDRPTVGELFF.

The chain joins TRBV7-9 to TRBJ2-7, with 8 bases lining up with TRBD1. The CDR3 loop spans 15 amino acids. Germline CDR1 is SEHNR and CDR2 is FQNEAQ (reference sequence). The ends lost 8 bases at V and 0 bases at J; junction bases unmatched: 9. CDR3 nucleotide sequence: TGTGCCAGCTGCCCAGGGGGCGCGAGCTCCTACGAGCAGTACTTC. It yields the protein CASCPGGASSYEQYF.

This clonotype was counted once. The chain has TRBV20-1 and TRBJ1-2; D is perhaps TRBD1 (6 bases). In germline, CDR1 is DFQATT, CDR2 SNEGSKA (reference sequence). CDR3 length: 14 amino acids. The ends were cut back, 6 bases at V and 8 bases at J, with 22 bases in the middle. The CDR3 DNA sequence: TGCAGTGCCCCGCCCCCCGACAGGCCGGGGGGCTACACCTTC. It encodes CSAPPPDRPGGYTF.

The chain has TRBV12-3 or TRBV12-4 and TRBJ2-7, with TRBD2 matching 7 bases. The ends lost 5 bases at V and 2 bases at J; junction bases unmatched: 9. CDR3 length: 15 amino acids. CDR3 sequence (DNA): TGTGCCAGCAGTCCGCGTGGGGGGGGACCCTACGAGCAGTACTTC. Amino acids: CASSPRGGGPYEQYF.

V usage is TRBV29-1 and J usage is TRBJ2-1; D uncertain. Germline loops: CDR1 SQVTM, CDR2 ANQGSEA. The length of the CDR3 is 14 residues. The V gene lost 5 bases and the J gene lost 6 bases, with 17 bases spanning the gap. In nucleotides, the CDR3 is TGCAGCGTTAAGAGGTCAGGTACTCTCAATGAGCAGTTCTTC. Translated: CSVKRSGTLNEQFF.

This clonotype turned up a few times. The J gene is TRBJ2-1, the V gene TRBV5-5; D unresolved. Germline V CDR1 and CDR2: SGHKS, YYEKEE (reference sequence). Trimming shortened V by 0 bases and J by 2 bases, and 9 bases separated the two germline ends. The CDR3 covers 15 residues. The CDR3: CASSLGVAAYNEQFF. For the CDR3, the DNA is TGTGCCAGCAGCTTGGGGGTGGCCGCCTACAATGAGCAGTTCTTC. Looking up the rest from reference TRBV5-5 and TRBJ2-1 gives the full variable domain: DAGVTQSPTHLIKTRGQQVTLRCSPISGHKSVSWYQQVLGQGPQFIFQYYEKEERGRGNFPDRFSARQFPNYSSELNVNALLLGDSALYLCASSLGVAAYNEQFFGPGTRLTVL.

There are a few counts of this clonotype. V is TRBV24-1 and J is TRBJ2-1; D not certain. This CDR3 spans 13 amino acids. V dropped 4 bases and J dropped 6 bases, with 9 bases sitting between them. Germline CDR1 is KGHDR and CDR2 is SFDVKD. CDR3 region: CATSDPYTNEQFF. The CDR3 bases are TGTGCCACCAGTGACCCCTACACCAATGAGCAGTTCTTC.

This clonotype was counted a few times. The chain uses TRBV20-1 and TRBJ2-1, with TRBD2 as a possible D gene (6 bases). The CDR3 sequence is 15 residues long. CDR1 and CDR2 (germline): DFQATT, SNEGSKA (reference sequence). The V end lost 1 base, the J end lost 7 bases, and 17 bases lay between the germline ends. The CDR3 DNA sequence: TGCAGTGCTAGAGTTCCCCAGGGCGGGATAAATGAGCAGTTCTTC. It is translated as CSARVPQGGINEQFF.

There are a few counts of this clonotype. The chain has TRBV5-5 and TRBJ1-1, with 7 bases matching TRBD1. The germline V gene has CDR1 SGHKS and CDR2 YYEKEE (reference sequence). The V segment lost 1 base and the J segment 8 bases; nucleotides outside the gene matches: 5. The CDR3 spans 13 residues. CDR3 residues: CASSLIGQEEAFF. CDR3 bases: TGTGCCAGCAGCTTGATCGGACAGGAGGAAGCTTTCTTT.

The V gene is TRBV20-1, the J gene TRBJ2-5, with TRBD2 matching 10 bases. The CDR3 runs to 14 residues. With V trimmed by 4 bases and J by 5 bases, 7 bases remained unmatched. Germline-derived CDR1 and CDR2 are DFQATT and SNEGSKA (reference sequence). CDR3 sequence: CSATTRGLAETQYF. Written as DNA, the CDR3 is TGCAGTGCTACAACAAGGGGACTAGCGGAGACCCAGTACTTC.

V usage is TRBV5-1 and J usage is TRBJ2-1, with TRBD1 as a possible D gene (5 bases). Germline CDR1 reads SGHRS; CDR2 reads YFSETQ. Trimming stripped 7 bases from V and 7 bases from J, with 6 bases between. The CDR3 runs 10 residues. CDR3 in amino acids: CASQGNEQFF. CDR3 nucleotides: TGCGCCAGCCAGGGAAATGAGCAGTTCTTC.